A single T cell receptor (beta chain) is shown here with its context. The antigen is not known. At the time of sampling, donors were nominally healthy, though unrecorded immune exposures were likely. These data originate in a study of cytomegalovirus exposure and HLA in healthy donors. Overall study results and limits: Later, TCR association rates were found to vary by HLA locus, highest for DRB1 and lowest for HLA-C. High specificity and sensitivity for cytomegalovirus status were reported for the classifier.

PCR involved 60 Vbeta and 13 Jbeta primers. Libraries were prepared by immunoSEQ multiplex PCR; TCRdb keeps only in-frame clonotypes and omits some of them. The sample holds around 97,000 clones, around 72% seen once. The material sequenced was PBMCs. This sequence was found in a man aged 35 to 55 in good health and CMV-seronegative.

The CDR3 region is CASSEIARYQYF. The CDR3 nucleotides read TGTGCCAGCAGTGAAATAGCCCGCTACCAGTACTTC. The V call is TRBV2, the J call TRBJ2-5, with no clear D. The CDR3 has 12 amino acids. Between the trimmed V and J ends, which lost 2 bases and 10 bases, there was a span of 11 bases. Germline V gene sequence: CDR1 SNHLY, CDR2 FYNNEI.